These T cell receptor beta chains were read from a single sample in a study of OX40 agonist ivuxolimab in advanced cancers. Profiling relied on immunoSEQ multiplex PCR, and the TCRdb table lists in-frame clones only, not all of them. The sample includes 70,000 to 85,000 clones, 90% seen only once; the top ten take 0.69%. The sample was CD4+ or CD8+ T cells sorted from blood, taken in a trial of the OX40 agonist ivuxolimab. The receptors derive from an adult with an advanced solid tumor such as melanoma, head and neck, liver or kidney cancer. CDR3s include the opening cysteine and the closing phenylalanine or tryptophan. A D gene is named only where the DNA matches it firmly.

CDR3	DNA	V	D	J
CASLRDSNYGYTF	TGTGCCAGCCTCCGAGATTCTAACTATGGCTACACCTTC	TRBV2	.	TRBJ1-2
CASSLGGGGRAETQYF	TGTGCCAGCAGTCTTGGGGGTGGCGGGAGAGCCGAGACCCAGTACTTC	TRBV28	TRBD2	TRBJ2-5
CASSYSGGNTEAFF	TGTGCCAGCAGTTACTCGGGCGGGAACACTGAAGCTTTCTTT	TRBV6-6	.	TRBJ1-1
CASSQDWLAGETQYF	TGCGCCAGCAGCCAAGATTGGCTAGCGGGAGAGACCCAGTACTTC	TRBV4-3	TRBD2	TRBJ2-5
CAWSSGTSGYNEQFF	TGTGCCTGGAGTTCCGGGACTAGCGGATACAATGAGCAGTTCTTC	TRBV30	TRBD2	TRBJ2-1
CASSFAGGGETQYF	TGTGCCAGCAGCTTCGCAGGGGGCGGGGAGACCCAGTACTTC	TRBV7-9	TRBD1	TRBJ2-5
CASSPPGRGTDTQYF	TGTGCCAGCTCACCACCGGGCAGGGGCACAGATACGCAGTATTTT	TRBV18	.	TRBJ2-3
CASSSPGQGDNEQFF	TGTGCCAGCAGTTCGCCGGGACAGGGAGACAATGAGCAGTTCTTC	TRBV28	TRBD1	TRBJ2-1
CASRGWNEQFF	TGTGCCAGCAGAGGGTGGAATGAGCAGTTCTTC	TRBV28	.	TRBJ2-1
CASSPRPSGRGDTGELFF	TGTGCCAGCAGCCCCCGGCCTAGCGGGAGGGGGGACACCGGGGAGCTGTTTTTT	TRBV28	TRBD2	TRBJ2-2
CASSLRTGKNTEAFF	TGTGCCAGCAGCTTGCGGACAGGGAAGAACACTGAAGCTTTCTTT	TRBV7-8	TRBD1	TRBJ1-1